A single sample gave rise to the 10 T cell receptor beta chains below, sequenced in a study of human T cells and chemical hapten exposure. TCRdb ran MiXCR on the RACE reads and lists one entry per CDR3 protein. The sample consists of about 65,000 distinct CDR3 sequences, approximately 6.2% of them appearing once. Time point defined: healthy volunteer bleed at 6 weeks. Researchers extracted total RNA from unfractionated whole blood. Sequencing was done on a sample of whole blood. The receptors were sampled from a female donor in good health. Some clones in this sample may be carry-over from other donors' samples.

This clonotype was picked up many times. The V and J genes are TRBV2 and TRBJ1-1; D uncertain. This CDR3 is built from 13 residues. Trimming took 5 bases from V and 5 from J, leaving 12 bases between them. In germline, CDR1 is SNHLY, CDR2 FYNNEI. The CDR3 DNA is TGTGCCAGCAGTTTGGTGACCGGGACTGAAGCTTTCTTT. This translates into CASSLVTGTEAFF.

In regard to this clonotype: An end of the junction does not agree with germline; a read error may underlie this. The chain employs TRBV29-1 and TRBJ2-5, with 9 bases fitting TRBD1. The CDR3 sequence is 14 residues long. CDR1 and CDR2 (germline): SQVTM, ANQGSEA. CDR3 in amino acids: CSVEGTGRLETQHF. CDR3 sequence (DNA): TGCAGCGTTGAGGGGACAGGGAGGTTGGAGACCCAGCACTTC.

The chain has TRBV7-3 and TRBJ2-1; D is perhaps TRBD1 or TRBD2 (6 bases each). CDR1 is SGHTA and CDR2 is FQGTGA in the germline V gene. V was clipped by 4 bases and J by 9 bases, with 19 bases between them. The CDR3 covers 15 residues. The CDR3: CASSSYGGDGVEQFF. The CDR3 region has the DNA TGTGCCAGCAGCTCCTACGGGGGCGACGGGGTTGAGCAGTTCTTC.

The chain combines TRBV11-2 with TRBJ2-4, with a weak D call TRBD1 (5 bases). V was cut by 1 base and J by 10 bases, with 8 bases left in between. The CDR3 runs to 12 residues. Germline V gene sequence: CDR1 SGHAT, CDR2 FQNNGV. The CDR3 nucleotides are TGTGCCAGCAGCTTAGGGGCAGGGATTCAGTACTTC. Protein: CASSLGAGIQYF.

The gene calls are TRBV14 and TRBJ1-2, with TRBD1 matching 7 bases. Unmatched junction bases numbered 12, after V lost 4 bases and J lost 4 bases. The CDR3 spans 16 residues. Germline CDR1 and CDR2: SGHDN and FVKESK. The CDR3 is CASSPYAGGGFYGYTF. As DNA, the CDR3 is TGTGCCAGCAGCCCCTACGCAGGGGGAGGATTCTATGGCTACACCTTC.

This clonotype came up a few times. CDR3 DNA: TGTGCCAGCCTCTCGCCAGGGGACTACGAGCAGTACTTC. Translation: CASLSPGDYEQYF. This chain uses TRBV6-5 with TRBJ2-7; D is perhaps TRBD1 (6 bases). Germline V gene sequence: CDR1 MNHEY, CDR2 SVGAGI. Trimming removed 8 bases at V and 3 bases at J, with 14 bases between. The CDR3 consists of 13 residues.

The table lists this clonotype with a few counts. The V and J genes are TRBV21-1 and TRBJ2-7. TRBV21-1 is annotated as a pseudogene. The CDR3 is 16 residues long. The CDR3 DNA sequence: TGTGCCAGCAGCAAGTGGGTTTTGACGGCCAGCTACGAGCAGTACTTC. Translated: CASSKWVLTASYEQYF.

In its sample, this clonotype was seen many times. The chain recombines TRBV12-3 or TRBV12-4 with TRBJ1-1, with 8 bases matching TRBD1. This CDR3 is 14 amino acids long. V trimming: 5 bases; J trimming: 5 bases; junction bases outside the gene matches: 7. The CDR3 loop reads CASSPGRGLTEAFF. Written as DNA, the CDR3 is TGTGCCAGCAGTCCGGGCAGGGGGCTTACTGAAGCTTTCTTT.

This clonotype appeared many times. This rearrangement joins TRBV7-2 to TRBJ2-7; D perhaps matches TRBD2 (6 bases). The V end was cut by 3 bases, the J end by 2 bases, with 14 bases between. Looked up from germline, CDR1 is SGHTA and CDR2 is FQGNSA. The CDR3 has 15 amino acids. This CDR3 reads CASSFGRDGTYEQYF. The DNA for the CDR3 is TGTGCCAGCAGCTTTGGGCGGGACGGTACCTACGAGCAGTACTTC.

This clonotype has a count of ten or more. The chain carries TRBV20-1 and TRBJ2-5; weak D call: TRBD2 (6 bases). The CDR3 loop spans 13 amino acids. Trimming stripped 5 bases from V and 2 bases from J, with 12 bases between. The germline gives CDR1 DFQATT, CDR2 SNEGSKA (reference sequence). Written as DNA, the CDR3 is TGCAGTGCTGGGACCCGGGGGCAAGAGACCCAGTACTTC. Translation: CSAGTRGQETQYF.